The clone carrying this T cell receptor beta chain has just a few counts. The data were obtained in a study of blood T cell repertoires in COVID-19. Study as a whole: Acute and convalescent COVID-19 specimens originated in the United States, Italy and Spain. From T cells, B-cell-depleted T cells, or PBMCs came the material, which was cDNA or gDNA.

Germline V gene sequence: CDR1 SGHDT, CDR2 YYEEEE. With 4 bases removed from V and 3 bases from J, the gap between germline ends came to 10 bases. The CDR3 consists of 14 residues. In the original processing: Estimation of nucleated cell counts was performed using reference gene primer amplification. Assay used: immunoSEQ multiplex PCR; TCRdb lists only in-frame clones, some missing. The V and J calls and clone size are taken from that table; D and trimming were inferred from the DNA. The data contain about 140,000 clones, about three quarters of them seen just once; the ten biggest clones take up approximately 15%.

The chain employs TRBV5-6 and TRBJ2-2, with D possibly matching TRBD2 (6 bases). The source material was peripheral blood. The TCR originated in a man aged 45-60 years with acute or convalescent COVID-19. CDR3 region: CASSPGLDTGELFF. DNA for the CDR3: TGTGCCAGCAGCCCGGGACTCGACACCGGGGAGCTGTTTTTT.